This TCR beta chain came from a study of post-analysis software for immune sequencing data. With respect to this clonotype: The antigen is not known.

V lost 6 bases and J lost 1, with 15 bases in between. The CDR3 is 14 residues long. Germline V CDR1 and CDR2: DFQATT, SNEGSKA (reference sequence). Researchers reported that TCR beta cDNA libraries carried unique molecular identifiers. MiXCR was run by TCRdb on the PCR reads, yielding one entry per CDR3 protein. The sample contains more than 450,000 distinct CDR3 sequences, about a third of which appear only once. Broader study findings: Patients carried a handful of TRBV segments more frequently than controls did, and TRBV5-6, TRBV5-1 and TRBV20-1 were among them. Normalized Chao1 diversity was significantly lower in multiple sclerosis patients than in controls.

The sample consisted of blood. The rearrangement uses TRBV20-1 and TRBJ1-1; no definite D call. The sequence came from a girl aged 2 to 17 with multiple sclerosis. The CDR3 loop reads CSANPLTANTEAFF. The CDR3 DNA reads as TGCAGTGCGAATCCACTGACGGCGAACACTGAAGCTTTCTTT.